This TCR beta chain appears in the sequencing data of a study of neoadjuvant anti-PD-1 for oral cavity cancer. Most PBMC samples had roughly 0.45 ug input DNA in six replicates. Only in-frame clones appear in the TCRdb table, and some are missing; sequencing was by immunoSEQ multiplex PCR. Here the sample spans fewer than 8,000 clones, around three fifths being singletons. Time point specified: after neoadjuvant nivolumab, at surgical resection. This sample comprised PBMCs, obtained after nivolumab (anti-PD-1) treatment. The clonotype comes from a person aged 35 to 85 with oral cavity squamous cell carcinoma.

The CDR3 DNA is TGTGCCAGCAGCTTAAGTCACGGCAGGCAAGAGACCCAGTACTTC. Translation gives CASSLSHGRQETQYF. This chain links TRBV7-2 with TRBJ2-5; the D is unclear. V was trimmed by 2 bases and J by 2 bases, leaving 12 bases between them. CDR3 length: 15 amino acids. Germline V CDR1 and CDR2: SGHTA, FQGNSA.